This TCR beta chain was sequenced in a study of T cells in Graves' hyperthyroidism and ophthalmopathy. V lost 0 bases, J lost 5 bases, and 11 bases lay in between. The CDR3 runs to 14 residues. Per germline, CDR1 SGDLS and CDR2 YYNGEE. Diagnoses were established using clinical symptoms, serum thyroxine and TRAb, thyroid ultrasound and orbital computed tomography. Study results and caveats: Among thyroid clonotypes expanded above 0.001, most also appeared in blood. A median roughly six months before onset, the model predicted ophthalmopathy.

RNA transcripts provided the source from which TCR beta CDR3 regions were amplified. During a first-round RT-PCR of the TCR CDR3, the HTBI primer set was used. Each CDR3 protein is one row after TCRdb ran MiXCR on the multiplex PCR reads. The sample carries 450,000 to 700,000 distinct CDR3 sequences, about 43% recorded once. This clonotype was counted between two and nine times. Its antigen is not known. The chain recombines TRBV9 with TRBJ2-5; D not certain. The sequenced sample was peripheral blood or thyroid tissue (not recorded which). The sequence came from an adult woman with Graves' disease, either hyperthyroidism or ophthalmopathy (not recorded which). In DNA, the CDR3 is TGTGCCAGCAGCGTAGGTAGGAGTGGTGAGACCCAGTACTTC. This sequence encodes CASSVGRSGETQYF.